This T cell receptor (beta chain) comes out of a study of early T cells in non-severe SARS-CoV-2 infection. Across the study: Chains were unpaired, as sequencing was done on bulk RNA from unsorted whole blood.

Individual cDNA molecules carried attached unique molecular identifiers. One entry per CDR3 protein results from TCRdb running MiXCR on the 5' RACE reads. Of approximately 100,000 distinct CDR3 sequences listed, about 15% are singletons. This CDR3 spans 15 amino acids. The sequence came from an adult who was a healthcare worker with PCR-confirmed SARS-CoV-2 infection or an uninfected control (not recorded which). Sequencing was done on a sample of whole blood. The V gene is TRBV21-1, the J gene TRBJ1-5. TRBV21-1 constitutes a pseudogene. CDR3: CASTRFSYSNQPQHF. CDR3 nucleotide sequence: TGTGCCAGCACGAGATTCTCTTATAGCAATCAGCCCCAGCATTTT.